This is a list of T cell receptor beta chains from one sample in a study of blood T cell repertoires in COVID-19. Repertoires were generated with immunoSEQ multiplex PCR, while TCRdb's copy carries only in-frame clones and drops some. The sample lists fewer than 300,000 clones, around 84% occurring once. The sequenced material came from PBMCs or T cells enriched from blood (not recorded which). Receptor source: a woman aged 50 to 60 who had recovered from COVID-19. Both conserved end residues are part of each CDR3.

j_gene: TRBJ2-1
v_gene: TRBV4-1
CDR3aa: CASSQDAGRYNEQFF

j_gene: TRBJ2-5
v_gene: TRBV7-7
CDR3aa: CASSSLAGGQETQYF

j_gene: TRBJ2-2
v_gene: TRBV7-2
CDR3aa: CASSGTGTSGGGGELFF

j_gene: TRBJ2-3
v_gene: TRBV5-6
CDR3aa: CASSFPAASTDTQYF

j_gene: TRBJ2-1
v_gene: TRBV7-9
CDR3aa: CASSSGGPNEQFF

j_gene: TRBJ2-1
v_gene: TRBV11-3
CDR3aa: CASSRDSFNEQFF

j_gene: TRBJ2-7
v_gene: TRBV6-6
CDR3aa: CASSYAQGANEQYF

j_gene: TRBJ1-3
v_gene: TRBV28
CDR3aa: CASRTGNTIYF

j_gene: TRBJ2-5
v_gene: TRBV30
CDR3aa: CAWRAGSAGPQYF

j_gene: TRBJ1-6
v_gene: TRBV5-8
CDR3aa: CASSLAQGGNSPLHF

j_gene: TRBJ2-7
v_gene: TRBV10-2
CDR3aa: CASGAGGTPYEQYF

j_gene: TRBJ1-4
v_gene: TRBV19
CDR3aa: CASSPSRTTPEKLFF

j_gene: TRBJ1-1
v_gene: TRBV29-1
CDR3aa: CSGQGMAEAFF

j_gene: TRBJ2-7
v_gene: TRBV27
CDR3aa: CASRLQGYSYEQYF

j_gene: TRBJ1-2
v_gene: TRBV30
CDR3aa: CAFRRGLQPNYGYTF

j_gene: TRBJ2-3
v_gene: TRBV5-4
CDR3aa: CASSTGTTTDTQYF